This TCR beta chain came from a study of blood T cells in healthy people across ages. A second PCR, run for roughly 7 to 11 cycles, used a sample-barcoded 5' primer plus a J-beta primer mix. MiXCR, run by TCRdb on the 5' RACE reads, gives a single entry per CDR3 protein. The table has some 1,000,000 distinct CDR3 sequences, around 25% seen once. Study observations and caveats: Diversity estimates drawn from one million T cells were deemed underestimates.

As regards this clonotype: Its matching antigen is unknown.

Each sample yielded at least 7 million isolated PBMCs. This CDR3 has 13 amino acids. V was pared by 1 base and J by 6 bases, with 9 bases between. Germline V gives CDR1 SGHTA, CDR2 FQGTGA. These same data were also listed under a study on T cells of mothers and their children. Turning to that study: Per child, around 2.9 million TCR beta CDR3 reads were obtained, against over 8 million per mother. An overlap that was slightly higher, though non-significant, was seen in related mother-child pairs versus unrelated pairs.

The clonotype originates from a girl aged 2-10 years in good health. The source material was blood. The rearrangement uses TRBV7-3 and TRBJ1-2; the D is unclear. The CDR3 coding sequence is TGTGCCAGCAGCTTAATAAGGCAGAATGGCTACACCTTC. Protein product: CASSLIRQNGYTF.